One and the same sample provided the 16 T cell receptor beta chains below, sequenced in a study of T cell responses to AZD1222 COVID-19 vaccine. TCRdb's copy holds only in-frame clones and misses some; the assay was immunoSEQ multiplex PCR. This table has 160,000 or so clones, about 91% appearing once. The material was peripheral blood, obtained on day 0 of MenACWY control vaccination. The receptor set was obtained from an adult in good health.

This clone was observed a single time. The chain couples TRBV5-5 to TRBJ2-4; possible D gene TRBD1, 6 bases. Between the trimmed V and J ends, which lost 1 base and 6 bases, there was a span of 14 bases. CDR1 is SGHKS, CDR2 YYEKEE, per germline (reference sequence). The CDR3 is 15 amino acids. The CDR3 bases are TGTGCCAGCAGCTTGATGGGGGCGGTTGGAAACATTCAGTACTTC. Translating gives CASSLMGAVGNIQYF.

The chain joins TRBV2 to TRBJ2-6; TRBD2 is a possible D gene (5 bases). The length of the CDR3 is 15 residues. Germline CDR1 is SNHLY and CDR2 is FYNNEI. Trimming took 1 base from V and 4 from J, leaving 8 bases between them. The CDR3 nucleotides are TGTGCCAGCAGTGAAGAGGAGGAAGGGGCCAACGTCCTGACTTTC. It is translated as CASSEEEEGANVLTF.

The chain joins TRBV10-1 to TRBJ2-1; the D is unclear. This CDR3 is built from 13 residues. V lost 6 bases and J 10 bases, leaving 16 bases between the germline ends. The germline V gene encodes CDR1 WNHNN and CDR2 SYGVQD (reference sequence). The CDR3 is CASRASGVGEQFF. The CDR3 DNA reads as TGCGCCAGCAGGGCCTCTGGGGTCGGGGAGCAGTTCTTC.

The V call is TRBV7-3, the J call TRBJ2-7; D unresolved. Trimming left V 4 bases short and J 4 bases short, with 17 bases between. Germline V gene sequence: CDR1 SGHTA, CDR2 FQGTGA. CDR3 length: 15 amino acids. CDR3 sequence reads: CASSSWLRLGYEQYF. For the CDR3, the DNA is TGTGCCAGCAGCTCATGGTTAAGGCTAGGGTACGAGCAGTACTTC. The full variable domain, in which reference TRBV7-3 and TRBJ2-7 provide the parts outside the CDR3, is GAGVSQTPSNKVTEKGKYVELRCDPISGHTALYWYRQSLGQGPEFLIYFQGTGAADDSGLPNDRFFAVRPEGSVSTLKIQRTERGDSAVYLCASSSWLRLGYEQYFGPGTRLTVT.

This chain links TRBV5-1 with TRBJ1-1; D is uncertain. This CDR3 spans 16 amino acids. From germline, CDR1 is SGHRS and CDR2 YFSETQ. V gave up 5 bases and J gave up 5 bases, with 22 bases separating them. The CDR3 DNA reads as TGCGCCAGCAGACAGACCCAAAGATCCACAAGGACTGAAGCTTTCTTT. Protein: CASRQTQRSTRTEAFF.

This clone was seen once. The chain links TRBV6-1 to TRBJ2-7; D possibly corresponds to TRBD2 (5 bases). V was cut by 2 bases and J by 0 bases, with 11 bases left in between. Germline CDR1 reads MNHNS; CDR2 reads SASEGT. The CDR3 is 15 residues long. This CDR3 is CASSESGISSYEQYF. The DNA of the CDR3 is TGTGCCAGCAGTGAATCGGGGATTAGCTCCTACGAGCAGTACTTC.

The V and J genes are TRBV29-1 and TRBJ1-2; D remains unclear. V lost 0 bases and J lost 2, with 10 bases in between. CDR1 and CDR2 (germline): SQVTM, ANQGSEA. This CDR3 contains 14 residues. CDR3 residues: CSVEDRGANYGYTF. CDR3 in DNA: TGCAGCGTTGAAGATCGGGGTGCAAACTATGGCTACACCTTC.

The chain is built from TRBV27 and TRBJ2-2, with D perhaps matching TRBD2 (6 bases). Trimming left V 5 bases short and J 4 bases short, with 14 bases between. Germline-derived CDR1 and CDR2 are MNHEY and SMNVEV (reference sequence). There are 15 residues in the CDR3. The CDR3 region is CASSRSGEFTGELFF. CDR3 in DNA: TGTGCCAGCAGTCGTAGCGGTGAATTCACCGGGGAGCTGTTTTTT.

The rearrangement joins TRBV28 to TRBJ2-7, with TRBD1 matching 7 bases. V trimming: 8 bases; J trimming: 6 bases; junction bases outside the gene matches: 10. CDR3 size: 13 residues. Looked up from germline, CDR1 is MDHEN and CDR2 is SYDVKM. The CDR3 DNA sequence: TGTGCCAGCGGGGCAGACTGGGACAGCGAGCAGTACTTC. Encoded protein: CASGADWDSEQYF.

This rearrangement joins TRBV24-1 to TRBJ1-5; D is undetermined. Looked up from germline, CDR1 is KGHDR and CDR2 is SFDVKD. V lost 1 base, J lost 0 bases, and 9 bases lay in between. This CDR3 has 16 amino acids. The CDR3 nucleotides are TGTGCCACCAGTGATTTTTGGCAGAATAGCAATCAGCCCCAGCATTTT. Translated, it gives CATSDFWQNSNQPQHF.

This sequence joins TRBV14 and TRBJ2-1; D gene uncertain. The germline V and J ends were trimmed by 3 bases and 7 bases, with 19 bases remaining between them. This CDR3 contains 16 residues. Germline assignment: CDR1 SGHDN and CDR2 FVKESK. Written as DNA, the CDR3 is TGTGCCAGCAGCCAGACCGGGCTCCGACGCGGTAATGAGCAGTTCTTC. Protein sequence: CASSQTGLRRGNEQFF. Drawing the rest from reference TRBV14 and TRBJ2-1, the complete variable domain is EAGVTQFPSHSVIEKGQTVTLRCDPISGHDNLYWYRRVMGKEIKFLLHFVKESKQDESGMPNNRFLAERTGGTYSTLKVQPAELEDSGVYFCASSQTGLRRGNEQFFGPGTRLTVL.

The chain combines TRBV19 with TRBJ2-2, with D possibly being TRBD1 (5 bases). Germline CDR1 LNHDA, CDR2 SQIVND (reference sequence). CDR3 length: 17 amino acids. V gave up 4 bases and J gave up 1 base, with 16 bases separating them. The CDR3 reads CASSKDVGQMNTGELFF. CDR3 in DNA: TGTGCCAGTAGTAAGGATGTAGGACAAATGAACACCGGGGAGCTGTTTTTT.

V and J are TRBV19 and TRBJ1-5; D may be TRBD1 (6 bases). This CDR3 is built from 15 residues. Trimming cost V 7 bases and J 0 bases, with 13 bases left between them. Germline values: CDR1 LNHDA, CDR2 SQIVND (reference sequence). The CDR3 loop is CASTLGQYSNQPQHF. CDR3 nucleotides: TGTGCCAGTACCCTCGGACAGTATAGCAATCAGCCCCAGCATTTT.

The CDR3 is CASSLVAGAGTEAFF. The CDR3 region has the DNA TGCGCCAGCAGCTTGGTGGCAGGGGCTGGCACTGAAGCTTTCTTT. The rearrangement joins TRBV5-1 to TRBJ1-1; D is perhaps TRBD1 (6 bases). V lost 0 bases, J lost 4 bases, and 13 bases lay in between. Germline values: CDR1 SGHRS, CDR2 YFSETQ. The CDR3 loop spans 15 amino acids.

This chain links TRBV19 with TRBJ2-2; possible D gene TRBD1, 7 bases. Germline CDR1 reads LNHDA; CDR2 reads SQIVND (reference sequence). Trimming stripped 0 bases from V and 7 bases from J, with 21 bases between. The CDR3 loop spans 18 amino acids. CDR3 sequence reads: CASSIDRHGGTANGELFF. Written as DNA, the CDR3 is TGTGCCAGTAGTATAGATCGGCACGGCGGGACAGCTAACGGGGAGCTGTTTTTT.

As for this clone: The sample has other DNA sequences that encode this CDR3 too. The chain recombines TRBV19 with TRBJ1-1; D is undetermined. Germline assignment: CDR1 LNHDA and CDR2 SQIVND (reference sequence). The CDR3 runs 13 residues. V was cut by 2 bases and J by 1 base, with 5 bases left in between. CDR3 region: CASSINRNTEAFF. The DNA for the CDR3 is TGTGCCAGTAGTATAAATAGGAACACTGAAGCTTTCTTT.